Listed here are 9 T cell receptor beta chains from one sample, sequenced in a study of early T cells in non-severe SARS-CoV-2 infection. TCRdb passed the 5' RACE reads through MiXCR, listing each CDR3 protein once. The table has approximately 28,000 distinct CDR3 sequences, 6% to 7.5% seen once. The source material was whole blood, sampled at baseline. The receptors were gathered from an adult who was a healthcare worker with PCR-confirmed SARS-CoV-2 infection or an uninfected control (not recorded which).

The chain links TRBV5-6 to TRBJ2-7; the match to TRBD2 covers 7 bases. Looked up from germline, CDR1 is SGHDT and CDR2 is YYEEEE. Trimming at V came to 4 bases and at J to 3 bases, leaving 7 bases not matched to a gene. CDR3 size: 14 residues. CDR3 sequence reads: CASSHMPSGYEQYF. The CDR3 nucleotides read TGTGCCAGCAGCCACATGCCTAGCGGCTACGAGCAGTACTTC.

The V call is TRBV6-5, the J call TRBJ2-3; 8 nucleotides match TRBD2. Germline CDR1 and CDR2: MNHEY and SVGAGI. The CDR3 totals 14 residues. Trimming took 8 bases from V and 3 from J; bases not matched to a gene: 7. CDR3 coding DNA: TGTGCCAGCGTACCCAGCGGGAGTACAGATACGCAGTATTTT. Translation gives CASVPSGSTDTQYF.

In its sample, this clonotype was seen many times. The V gene is TRBV7-2, the J gene TRBJ2-3; TRBD2 agrees at 11 bases. The CDR3 sequence is 16 residues long. The ends lost 3 bases at V and 4 bases at J; junction bases unmatched: 6. Per germline, CDR1 SGHTA and CDR2 FQGNSA. CDR3 protein: CASSLIAGGPPDTQYF. CDR3 in DNA: TGTGCCAGCAGCTTGATAGCGGGGGGGCCCCCAGATACGCAGTATTTT.

Many counts were recorded for this clonotype. The chain carries TRBV12-3 or TRBV12-4 and TRBJ1-5, with 8 bases matching TRBD1. With 3 bases clipped from V and 3 bases from J, the junction kept 4 bases outside the gene matches. This CDR3 contains 15 residues. CDR3 bases: TGTGCCAGCAGTTTCGCGGACAGGGCCAATCAGCCCCAGCATTTT. It specifies CASSFADRANQPQHF.

This clonotype occurred many times. This chain joins TRBV11-2 and TRBJ2-1; the match to TRBD2 covers 16 bases. This CDR3 spans 19 amino acids. V shed 4 bases, J shed 4 bases, and the junction held 10 bases outside the gene matches. Germline V gives CDR1 SGHAT, CDR2 FQNNGV. In DNA form, the CDR3 reads TGTGCCAGCAGCTCGATAACGGGACTAGCGGGAGGGACTTACAATGAGCAGTTCTTC. This gives the protein CASSSITGLAGGTYNEQFF.

At least ten counts were recorded for this clonotype. The chain uses TRBV10-2 and TRBJ2-5; 12 nucleotides line up with TRBD2. Per the germline V gene, CDR1 is WSHSY and CDR2 is SAAADI. With V trimmed by 0 bases and J by 6 bases, 5 bases remained unmatched. The CDR3 covers 16 residues. CDR3 coding DNA: TGCGCCAGCAGTGAGTCCCCTAGCGGGGGGGCGAAGACCCAGTACTTC. Residues: CASSESPSGGAKTQYF.

This clonotype appeared many times. The gene calls are TRBV3-1 and TRBJ1-5; TRBD1 is a possible D gene (5 bases). The CDR3 contains 15 residues. Germline loops: CDR1 LGHDT, CDR2 YNNKEL (reference sequence). Trimming stripped 2 bases from V and 1 base from J, with 9 bases between. CDR3 bases: TGTGCCAGCAGCCAACGCCGGGACAGCAATCAGCCCCAGCATTTT. Its protein product is CASSQRRDSNQPQHF. The full variable domain, completed using reference TRBV3-1 and TRBJ1-5, is DTAVSQTPKYLVTQMGNDKSIKCEQNLGHDTMYWYKQDSKKFLKIMFSYNNKELIINETVPNRFSPKSPDKAHLNLHINSLELGDSAVYFCASSQRRDSNQPQHFGDGTRLSIL.

This clonotype was seen at least ten times. This sequence joins TRBV19 and TRBJ2-2, with D possibly being TRBD1 or TRBD2 (5 bases each). The CDR3 covers 13 residues. Germline V gene sequence: CDR1 LNHDA, CDR2 SQIVND (reference sequence). V shed 7 bases and J shed 2 bases, with 8 bases lying between them. The CDR3 region has the DNA TGTGCCAGTAAGGGGAGAAACACCGGGGAGCTGTTTTTT. Protein product: CASKGRNTGELFF.

This chain links TRBV2 with TRBJ2-1; D possibly corresponds to TRBD2 (6 bases). V was shortened by 0 bases and J by 3 bases, with 12 bases between the two germline ends. CDR3 length: 16 amino acids. Germline CDR1 reads SNHLY; CDR2 reads FYNNEI. The CDR3 sequence: CASSEAGGLSYNEQFF. The CDR3 nucleotides read TGTGCCAGCAGTGAAGCGGGGGGACTCAGCTACAATGAGCAGTTCTTC.